These T cell receptor beta chains were read from a single sample in a study of blood T cells in healthy people across ages. TCRdb re-analysed the 5' RACE reads in MiXCR, keeping a single row per CDR3 protein. The sample has about 1.7 million distinct CDR3 sequences, approximately 28% seen once. Material: blood. These receptors were taken from a woman in her 30s in good health. Both conserved end residues are part of each CDR3. The order of the fields is V gene, CDR3 length, clone size, J gene, D gene, CDR3 protein, CDR3 DNA. The D gene is left open where the match is weak. The size of a clone is reported for some rows only, either as once, few or many, or as a class for expanded clones.

TRBV29-1	12	.	TRBJ1-6	.	CSVKNGNSPLHF	TGCAGCGTCAAGAATGGGAATTCACCCCTCCACTTT
TRBV28	14	.	TRBJ2-7	.	CAGSLGTGRREQYF	TGTGCCGGCAGCCTTGGGACGGGGCGGAGGGAGCAGTACTTC
TRBV2	15	.	TRBJ2-1	TRBD2	CARSATSGGAVEQFF	TGTGCCCGCAGTGCCACTAGCGGGGGGGCCGTTGAGCAGTTCTTC
TRBV10-3	13	.	TRBJ2-1	.	CAIRGSGYDEQFF	TGTGCCATCAGAGGGTCAGGGTACGATGAGCAGTTCTTC
TRBV6-5	15	many	TRBJ2-1	TRBD2	CASSYLAGDSSEQFF	TGTGCCAGCAGTTACTTAGCGGGGGATTCTAGTGAGCAGTTCTTC
TRBV30	15	.	TRBJ2-1	.	CAWSVWGVDACEQFF	TGTGCCTGGAGTGTATGGGGGGTCGATGCGTGTGAGCAGTTCTTC
TRBV12-3/TRBV12-4	14	few	TRBJ1-5	.	CASTGPDSNQPQHF	TGTGCCAGCACCGGGCCCGATAGCAATCAGCCCCAGCATTTT
TRBV27	16	.	TRBJ2-7	TRBD2	CASSPHEGREAYERYF	TGTGCCAGCAGTCCCCACGAGGGGCGGGAGGCATACGAGCGGTACTTC
TRBV7-6	15	.	TRBJ1-5	TRBD1	CASSLEGTGGQPQHF	TGTGCCAGCAGCTTAGAAGGGACAGGGGGTCAGCCCCAGCATTTT
TRBV5-1	16	.	TRBJ2-1	.	CASSPEGLSSYNEQFF	TGCGCCAGCAGCCCGGAGGGACTTAGCTCCTACAATGAGCAGTTCTTC
TRBV14	17	once	TRBJ2-7	TRBD2	CASSQENLAGFSYEQYF	TGTGCCAGCAGCCAAGAGAACTTAGCGGGATTTTCCTACGAGCAGTACTTC
TRBV29-1	13	many	TRBJ2-7	.	CSVTDSPTYEQYF	TGCAGCGTCACCGACAGCCCGACCTACGAGCAGTACTTC
TRBV28	17	.	TRBJ2-3	.	CASSLYERFGGTDTQYF	TGTGCCAGCAGTTTATATGAACGCTTCGGAGGGACAGATACGCAGTATTTT
TRBV20-1	14	many	TRBJ1-2	TRBD1	CSARNRGRDRGYTF	TGCAGTGCTAGGAACAGGGGGCGCGATCGGGGCTACACCTTC
TRBV5-1	13	many	TRBJ2-7	.	CASRVQGTDEQYF	TGCGCCAGCCGAGTGCAGGGGACGGACGAGCAGTACTTC
TRBV20-1	13	.	TRBJ1-5	TRBD1	CSAGTEGNQPQHF	TGCAGTGCCGGGACAGAGGGCAATCAGCCCCAGCATTTT
TRBV3-1	14	many	TRBJ1-2	TRBD1	CASSRTGGDYGYTF	TGTGCCAGCAGCCGGACAGGGGGAGACTATGGCTACACCTTC
TRBV12-5	13	few	TRBJ1-2	.	CASGPTVNYGYTF	TGTGCTAGTGGTCCGACAGTGAACTATGGCTACACCTTC
TRBV20-1	16	.	TRBJ2-3	TRBD2	CSATSGTSGPTDTQYF	TGCAGTGCTACCTCCGGGACTAGCGGTCCCACAGATACGCAGTATTTT
TRBV6-6	14	many	TRBJ1-2	.	CASSYSEQAGGYTF	TGTGCCAGCAGTTACTCGGAACAGGCGGGGGGCTACACCTTC
TRBV15	17	many	TRBJ2-6	.	CATSRDVPGAGANVLTF	TGTGCCACCAGCAGAGATGTTCCGGGGGCTGGGGCCAACGTCCTGACTTTC
TRBV10-3	13	.	TRBJ2-2	.	CAINSLGAGELFF	TGTGCCATCAATTCTCTGGGGGCCGGGGAGCTGTTTTTT
TRBV2	18	.	TRBJ2-5	TRBD2	CASSESLAGGLREETQYF	TGTGCCAGCAGTGAATCACTAGCGGGGGGGCTGCGCGAGGAGACCCAGTACTTC
TRBV19	14	.	TRBJ1-1	.	CASRTPAVGDEAFF	TGTGCCAGTAGAACCCCAGCTGTGGGGGATGAAGCTTTCTTT
TRBV5-1	14	few	TRBJ1-2	.	CASSLERASYGYTF	TGCGCCAGCAGCTTGGAGCGGGCATCCTATGGCTACACCTTC
TRBV10-3	16	.	TRBJ1-5	.	CAISESGSGYRGPQHF	TGTGCCATCAGTGAGTCGGGTTCCGGATACAGAGGGCCCCAGCATTTT
TRBV29-1	16	.	TRBJ2-5	.	CSARPPPNGFQETQYF	TGCAGCGCCCGACCCCCACCCAACGGATTCCAAGAGACCCAGTACTTC
TRBV10-3	16	.	TRBJ1-1	.	CAISSRAWDQNTEAFF	TGTGCCATCAGCTCCCGAGCGTGGGACCAGAACACTGAAGCTTTCTTT
TRBV3-1	14	few	TRBJ2-1	TRBD2	CASRGSGRAGEQFF	TGTGCCAGCAGAGGGAGCGGGAGGGCCGGTGAGCAGTTCTTC
TRBV20-1	15	many	TRBJ2-4	TRBD2	CSAAGGPYAKNIQYF	TGCAGTGCTGCGGGGGGGCCCTACGCCAAAAACATTCAGTACTTC
TRBV6-2/TRBV6-3	12	few	TRBJ1-2	TRBD1	CASSLSGQDYTF	TGTGCCAGCAGTCTTTCTGGACAGGACTACACCTTC
TRBV20-1	13	many	TRBJ1-2	.	CSAPFGGGNGYTF	TGCAGTGCCCCATTTGGGGGAGGGAATGGCTACACCTTC
TRBV29-1	12	.	TRBJ1-4	.	CSVEGSNEKLFF	TGCAGCGTTGAAGGCAGTAATGAAAAACTGTTTTTT
TRBV2	15	.	TRBJ2-1	.	CASRGSGTAIGGQFF	TGTGCCAGCAGGGGATCCGGGACCGCGATTGGCGGGCAGTTCTTC
TRBV9	18	.	TRBJ2-4	TRBD2	CASSDSHPGTREENIQYF	TGTGCCAGCAGCGACTCCCACCCGGGGACTAGGGAGGAAAACATTCAGTACTTC
TRBV2	14	few	TRBJ2-3	.	CASSLSGPGDTQYF	TGTGCCAGCAGCCTCTCGGGGCCGGGAGATACGCAGTATTTT
TRBV2	14	.	TRBJ2-1	TRBD2	CATGRPGLAGGMFF	TGTGCCACTGGTAGACCGGGACTAGCGGGAGGGATGTTCTTC
TRBV7-2	15	.	TRBJ1-6	.	CASSLEAGSNSPLHF	TGTGCCAGCAGCTTAGAGGCAGGCTCAAATTCACCCCTCCACTTT
TRBV6-1	15	.	TRBJ2-7	TRBD1	CASSEPARGLNEQYF	TGTGCCAGCAGTGAACCTGCCAGGGGGCTGAACGAGCAGTACTTC
TRBV15	17	few	TRBJ2-1	TRBD2	CATSSDYSGRQSNEQFF	TGTGCCACCAGCAGCGATTATAGCGGGAGGCAGTCGAATGAGCAGTTCTTC
TRBV27	14	.	TRBJ1-1	.	CASSPPGRYTEAFF	TGTGCCAGCAGTCCCCCCGGACGTTACACTGAAGCTTTCTTT